A selection of T cell receptor beta chains follows, all from one sample in a study of PD-L1 blockade in urothelial cancer. This table comes from immunoSEQ multiplex PCR, and its TCRdb copy is limited to in-frame clones, with some not included. The sample consists of about 82,000 clones, about four fifths of them appearing once. The sample was PBMCs, taken around atezolizumab (anti-PD-L1) treatment. Every receptor here comes from a man in his 70s with urothelial cancer. CDR3s include the opening cysteine and the closing phenylalanine or tryptophan. Each record gives: D gene, J gene, clone size, V gene, CDR3 DNA, CDR3 protein. The D gene is left open where the match is weak. Part of the rows lack a size; the others show once, few, many or a class for expanded clones.

D: -
J: TRBJ1-2
size: -
V: TRBV11-2
DNA: TGTGCCAGCAGCGGTCAGGGCTTTAACTATGGCTACACCTTC
CDR3: CASSGQGFNYGYTF

D: -
J: TRBJ2-7
size: -
V: TRBV6-4
DNA: TGTGCCAGCAGTGAAGTTGTAGAGGGCAGCGAGCAGTACTTC
CDR3: CASSEVVEGSEQYF

D: -
J: TRBJ1-5
size: -
V: TRBV6-5
DNA: TGTGCCAGCAGTTCCAGGGGAGAGGGGCGGAATCAGCCCCAGCATTTT
CDR3: CASSSRGEGRNQPQHF

D: TRBD1
J: TRBJ1-1
size: -
V: TRBV27
DNA: TGTGCCAGCAGTTTATCGACAGGGTTGAACACTGAAGCTTTCTTT
CDR3: CASSLSTGLNTEAFF

D: TRBD2
J: TRBJ2-5
size: few
V: TRBV7-9
DNA: TGTGCCAGCAGCTTAGGAGTAGCGGGGGCAGGGACCCAGTACTTC
CDR3: CASSLGVAGAGTQYF

D: -
J: TRBJ1-4
size: -
V: TRBV6-6
DNA: TGTGCCAGCAGGAGACAGGAAAAACTGTTTTTT
CDR3: CASRRQEKLFF

D: -
J: TRBJ2-1
size: -
V: TRBV29-1
DNA: TGCAGCACCTCTAACTCCTACAATGAGCAGTTCTTC
CDR3: CSTSNSYNEQFF

D: TRBD1
J: TRBJ1-1
size: -
V: TRBV7-2
DNA: TGTGCCAGCAGCTTACAGGGGGCCACTGAAGCTTTCTTT
CDR3: CASSLQGATEAFF

D: -
J: TRBJ2-2
size: -
V: TRBV5-5
DNA: TGTGCCAGCAGACCTACCTCGAACACCGGGGAGCTGTTTTTT
CDR3: CASRPTSNTGELFF

D: TRBD1
J: TRBJ1-2
size: few
V: TRBV19
DNA: TGTGCCAGCTCCCGGACAGGCAGGGTTGGCTACACCTTC
CDR3: CASSRTGRVGYTF

D: -
J: TRBJ2-1
size: -
V: TRBV7-2
DNA: TGTGCCAGCCAGGAGGGCCCTGGTTATGAGCAGTTCTTC
CDR3: CASQEGPGYEQFF

D: TRBD2
J: TRBJ2-3
size: -
V: TRBV29-1
DNA: TGCAGCGTCGCCCCGGGGACTAGCGGGGAGGCAGATACGCAGTATTTT
CDR3: CSVAPGTSGEADTQYF

D: -
J: TRBJ1-1
size: -
V: TRBV14
DNA: TGTGCCAGCAGCCAATCCCAAGACAATGAAGCTTTCTTT
CDR3: CASSQSQDNEAFF

D: -
J: TRBJ1-1
size: few
V: TRBV5-1
DNA: TGCGCCAGCAGTGGGACGCGGGGATTTGGCACTGAAGCTTTCTTT
CDR3: CASSGTRGFGTEAFF

D: -
J: TRBJ1-6
size: few
V: TRBV5-4
DNA: TGTGCCAGCAGCTTGGGTTCAGCCTATAATTCACCCCTCCACTTT
CDR3: CASSLGSAYNSPLHF

D: TRBD2
J: TRBJ2-3
size: -
V: TRBV7-9
DNA: TGTGCCAGCAGCTTAGTAGCGGGGGGAACAGATACGCAGTATTTT
CDR3: CASSLVAGGTDTQYF

D: TRBD2
J: TRBJ2-3
size: -
V: TRBV7-8
DNA: TGTGCCAGCAGCCCACTAGCGGGCGGCTCCACAGATACGCAGTATTTT
CDR3: CASSPLAGGSTDTQYF

D: -
J: TRBJ1-1
size: -
V: TRBV7-3
DNA: TGTGCCAGCAGCTCCCTAAAGAACACTGAAGCTTTCTTT
CDR3: CASSSLKNTEAFF

D: TRBD1
J: TRBJ2-5
size: -
V: TRBV10-1
DNA: TGCGCCAGCATTCTTACTGGGACAGGCCAAGAGACCCAGTACTTC
CDR3: CASILTGTGQETQYF

D: TRBD2
J: TRBJ2-7
size: once
V: TRBV28
DNA: TGTGCCAGCAGTTCCTCCGGGACTAGGGTGTACGAGCAGTACTTC
CDR3: CASSSSGTRVYEQYF

D: -
J: TRBJ2-7
size: -
V: TRBV5-1
DNA: TGCGCCAGCAGCTTGGGGGGCGTTAACTACGAGCAGTACTTC
CDR3: CASSLGGVNYEQYF

D: TRBD1
J: TRBJ2-7
size: -
V: TRBV5-4
DNA: TGTGCCAGCAGCGGGGGACAGGGGGTCGCCTACGAGCAGTACTTC
CDR3: CASSGGQGVAYEQYF

D: TRBD1
J: TRBJ2-1
size: -
V: TRBV19
DNA: TGTGCCAGTAGCACCTCGGGGGACAGGGGCAGGAATGAGCAGTTCTTC
CDR3: CASSTSGDRGRNEQFF

D: TRBD2
J: TRBJ2-2
size: -
V: TRBV5-1
DNA: TGCGCCAGCAGCTTGGGGGCGGGCGGGAGGGTCACCGGGGAGCTGTTTTTT
CDR3: CASSLGAGGRVTGELFF

D: TRBD2
J: TRBJ2-1
size: -
V: TRBV27
DNA: TGTGCCAGCAAACGAGCGGGAGGGCACAATGAGCAGTTCTTC
CDR3: CASKRAGGHNEQFF

D: TRBD1
J: TRBJ1-2
size: once
V: TRBV19
DNA: TGTGCCAGTAGTATACCCTCCACCCCCGGGACAGGGAATAACTATGGCTACACCTTC
CDR3: CASSIPSTPGTGNNYGYTF

D: -
J: TRBJ1-1
size: -
V: TRBV6-1
DNA: TGTGCCAGCAGTGAAGAGGGGGGGATAAGGACTGAAGCTTTCTTT
CDR3: CASSEEGGIRTEAFF

D: TRBD1
J: TRBJ2-7
size: -
V: TRBV5-1
DNA: TGCGCCAGCAACTTGCTCCGGGACAGGCCCTACGAGCAGTACTTC
CDR3: CASNLLRDRPYEQYF

D: -
J: TRBJ2-1
size: once
V: TRBV30
DNA: TGTGCCTGGACTTATAGGGAGGGGGTATACAATGAGCAGTTCTTC
CDR3: CAWTYREGVYNEQFF

D: -
J: TRBJ1-1
size: once
V: TRBV2
DNA: TGTGCCAGCGGGGGGGACGGAAACACTGAAGCTTTCTTT
CDR3: CASGGDGNTEAFF

D: -
J: TRBJ1-6
size: -
V: TRBV19
DNA: TGTGCCAGTACCCCGGGGGGCTATAATTCACCCCTCCACTTT
CDR3: CASTPGGYNSPLHF

D: -
J: TRBJ1-2
size: -
V: TRBV4-2
DNA: TGTGCCAGCAGCCAAGGGCAGGAGGTCGGCTACACCTTC
CDR3: CASSQGQEVGYTF

D: -
J: TRBJ1-2
size: -
V: TRBV7-6
DNA: TGTGCCAGCAGCTTAGGGTCGGGGGGGCCTAAGATGATTGGCTACACCTTC
CDR3: CASSLGSGGPKMIGYTF

D: -
J: TRBJ1-2
size: -
V: TRBV7-9
DNA: TGTGCCAGCAGCTTAGAAGACAGCTTCTATGGCTACACCTTC
CDR3: CASSLEDSFYGYTF

D: -
J: TRBJ2-5
size: few
V: TRBV7-9
DNA: TGTGCCAGCAGCTACAACAGGGACATGGAGACCCAGTACTTC
CDR3: CASSYNRDMETQYF

D: -
J: TRBJ2-7
size: -
V: TRBV27
DNA: TGTGCCAGCAGTTCCGGCAGGGGCTACGAGCAGTACTTC
CDR3: CASSSGRGYEQYF

D: -
J: TRBJ2-1
size: -
V: TRBV5-1
DNA: TGCGCCAGCAGCTTGGCCCCGACTAGAAATGAGCAGTTCTTC
CDR3: CASSLAPTRNEQFF